This TCR beta chain originates from a study of T cell repertoires in cytomegalovirus infection. About the research overall: It can be stated that public TCR beta signatures indicated CMV infection as well as a matching HLA type.

This clonotype was detected ten times or more. Trimming removed 5 bases at V and 9 bases at J, with 20 bases between. The CDR3 consists of 14 residues. Germline loops: CDR1 DFQATT, CDR2 SNEGSKA (reference sequence). TCRdb ran MiXCR on the reads and lists one entry per CDR3 protein. Counted here are around 270,000 distinct CDR3 sequences, approximately 8.3% occurring once; the ten biggest clones make up less than 15%. The V and J genes are TRBV20-1 and TRBJ2-1, with D maybe TRBD2 (7 bases). The material sequenced was PBMCs. This TCR derives from a human donor in good health (CMV status not recorded). Some clones in this sample may be carry-over from other donors' samples. The CDR3 spells CSADPLGGPSEQFF. In DNA form, the CDR3 reads TGCAGTGCTGACCCCTTGGGGGGGCCATCTGAGCAGTTCTTC.